The clone carrying this T cell receptor (beta chain) turned up a few times. The CDR3 contains 14 residues. The V gene's germline CDR1 is MNHEY and CDR2 SMNVEV (reference sequence). The V end was cut by 3 bases, the J end by 5 bases, with 10 bases between. The entry originates in a study of shared clonotypes between healthy human individuals. Each of the donors was a healthy adult who was HIV-negative and had not had a recent acute infection or vaccination. Within Nashville, Tennessee resided all donors, each a Caucasian adult. Across several immunoSEQ plates, the genomic DNA of each subset was split evenly. Authors' data handling: Filtering of immunoSEQ junctional sequences could not match full-length read filtering. Clones were read by immunoSEQ multiplex PCR, and TCRdb kept only the in-frame ones, dropping some. The V and J calls and clone size are taken from that table; D and trimming were inferred from the DNA. The profile shows fewer than 600,000 clones, roughly three quarters of them singletons.

The rearrangement links TRBV27 to TRBJ2-2; unclear D gene. The source material was PBMCs. This receptor was identified in a woman between 40 and 55 years old in good health. Some clones in this sample may be carry-over from other donors' samples. The CDR3 is CASSFTVLTGELFF. CDR3 DNA: TGTGCCAGCAGTTTCACCGTTTTGACCGGGGAGCTGTTTTTT.